The rows below give T cell receptor beta chains drawn from one sample of a study of breast tumors, draining lymph nodes, adjacent tissues. MiXCR, run by TCRdb on the multiplex PCR reads, gives a single entry per CDR3 protein. The sample lists fewer than 150,000 distinct CDR3 sequences; around 20% were seen once. The sequencing input was axillary lymph node tissue. These receptors all come from a female donor with breast cancer. Some clones in this sample may be carry-over from other donors' samples. Both conserved end residues are part of each CDR3. D genes are given only for firm matches. Rows give clone size only sometimes, using once, few, many, or a class for an expanded clone.

clone size	V gene	J gene	D gene	CDR3 protein	CDR3 DNA
.	TRBV20-1	TRBJ1-1	.	CSAREGTTNTEAFF	TGCAGTGCTAGAGAAGGGACAACTAACACTGAAGCTTTCTTT
few	TRBV28	TRBJ1-4	.	CASSDPKRGGDEKLFF	TGTGCCAGCAGTGACCCCAAAAGGGGGGGCGATGAAAAACTGTTTTTT
many	TRBV9	TRBJ2-2	.	CASSVGGYTGELFF	TGTGCCAGCAGCGTAGGCGGGTACACCGGGGAGCTGTTTTTT
many	TRBV5-1	TRBJ1-5	.	CASSPVPGQPQHF	TGCGCCAGCAGCCCAGTTCCGGGTCAGCCCCAGCATTTT
.	TRBV28	TRBJ2-7	.	CASSPTGTLYEQYF	TGTGCCAGCAGCCCCACGGGCACCCTCTACGAGCAGTACTTC
.	TRBV28	TRBJ1-5	.	CASSQPQFFLNQPQHF	TGTGCCAGCAGCCAACCACAGTTTTTCCTCAATCAGCCCCAGCATTTT
many	TRBV5-6	TRBJ2-1	.	CASSLKWAHEQFF	TGTGCCAGCAGCTTGAAATGGGCGCATGAGCAGTTCTTC
.	TRBV6-1	TRBJ2-1	TRBD2	CASSDPGLANEQFF	TGTGCCAGCAGTGACCCGGGACTAGCCAATGAGCAGTTCTTC
many	TRBV7-8	TRBJ2-1	TRBD2	CASSPSSGTSGYNEQFF	TGTGCCAGCAGCCCCTCTTCCGGGACTAGCGGCTACAATGAGCAGTTCTTC
many	TRBV3-1	TRBJ2-7	.	CASSTRTAYEQYF	TGTGCCAGCAGCACACGAACGGCCTACGAGCAGTACTTC
many	TRBV6-2/TRBV6-3	TRBJ2-1	.	CASSSASNEQFF	TGTGCCAGCAGTTCTGCTAGCAATGAGCAGTTCTTC
many	TRBV14	TRBJ2-3	TRBD2	CASSQDRSGGREDTQYF	TGTGCCAGCAGCCAAGATCGTAGCGGAGGGAGGGAAGATACGCAGTATTTT
many	TRBV28	TRBJ1-2	.	CASSDSTSLKGGYTF	TGTGCCAGCAGTGATTCGACATCCCTGAAGGGTGGCTACACCTTC
.	TRBV7-6	TRBJ1-1	.	CASSLGENTEAFF	TGTGCCAGCAGCTTAGGGGAAAACACTGAAGCTTTCTTT
many	TRBV10-3	TRBJ1-2	.	CAISDAGANYGYTF	TGTGCCATCAGTGATGCAGGAGCCAACTATGGCTACACCTTC
many	TRBV5-1	TRBJ2-2	TRBD1	CASSLTGVAGELFF	TGCGCCAGCAGCTTGACAGGGGTAGCCGGGGAGCTGTTTTTT
many	TRBV18	TRBJ2-7	.	CASSPQDGTYYEQYF	TGTGCCAGCTCACCACAGGACGGGACTTACTACGAGCAGTACTTC
few	TRBV20-1	TRBJ2-1	.	CSARSAQGGASYNEQFF	TGCAGTGCTAGATCCGCCCAGGGGGGTGCCTCCTACAATGAGCAGTTCTTC
many	TRBV20-1	TRBJ1-5	TRBD1	CSAPDRGSQPQHF	TGCAGTGCTCCGGACAGGGGAAGTCAGCCCCAGCATTTT
many	TRBV2	TRBJ1-5	.	CASRGGTNQPQHF	TGTGCCAGCAGGGGCGGAACCAATCAGCCCCAGCATTTT
many	TRBV4-1	TRBJ2-1	.	CASSPPRGSSYNEQFF	TGCGCCAGCAGCCCCCCCCGGGGCAGCTCCTACAATGAGCAGTTCTTC
many	TRBV30	TRBJ2-3	.	CAWSEPGRPIPTQYF	TGTGCCTGGAGTGAGCCGGGACGGCCGATCCCTACGCAGTATTTT